This T cell receptor beta chain came from a study of T cell repertoires in cytomegalovirus infection. On the study more broadly: TCR beta signatures that were public indicated CMV infection and matching HLA type.

MiXCR, run by TCRdb on the reads, gives a single entry per CDR3 protein. This table has 560,000 or so distinct CDR3 sequences, about 15% appearing once. In its sample, this clonotype was seen many times. Trimming took 2 bases from V and 1 from J, leaving 21 bases between them. This CDR3 has 20 residues. CDR1 is SGHAT, CDR2 FQNNGV, per germline. This chain uses TRBV11-2 with TRBJ2-6, with D tentatively TRBD2 (6 bases). Sequenced material: CD8+ T cells from PBMCs. This TCR derives from a human donor in good health (CMV status not recorded). Some clones in this sample may be carry-over from other donors' samples. The CDR3 bases are TGTGCCAGCAGCTTATGGAGGGGCGCGTGGGGAGAGTCTGGGGCCAACGTCCTGACTTTC. Its protein is CASSLWRGAWGESGANVLTF. The full variable domain, in which reference TRBV11-2 and TRBJ2-6 provide the parts outside the CDR3, is EAGVAQSPRYKIIEKRQSVAFWCNPISGHATLYWYQQILGQGPKLLIQFQNNGVVDDSQLPKDRFSAERLKGVDSTLKIQPAKLEDSAVYLCASSLWRGAWGESGANVLTFGAGSRLTVL.